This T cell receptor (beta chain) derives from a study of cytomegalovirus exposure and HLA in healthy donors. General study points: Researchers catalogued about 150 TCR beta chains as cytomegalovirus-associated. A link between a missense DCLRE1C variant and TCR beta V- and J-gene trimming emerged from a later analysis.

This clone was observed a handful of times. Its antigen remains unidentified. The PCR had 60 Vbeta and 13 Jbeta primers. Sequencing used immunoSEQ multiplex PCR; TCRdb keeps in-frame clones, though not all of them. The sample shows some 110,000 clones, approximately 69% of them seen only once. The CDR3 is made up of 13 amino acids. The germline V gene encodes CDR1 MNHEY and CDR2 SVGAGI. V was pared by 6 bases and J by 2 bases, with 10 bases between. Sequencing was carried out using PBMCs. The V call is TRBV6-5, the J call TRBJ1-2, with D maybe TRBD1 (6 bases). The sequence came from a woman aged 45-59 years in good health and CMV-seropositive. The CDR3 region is CASRRTGNYGYTF. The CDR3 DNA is TGTGCCAGCAGGAGAACAGGGAACTATGGCTACACCTTC.